This T cell receptor (beta chain) appears in the sequencing data of a study of T cells in Graves' hyperthyroidism and ophthalmopathy. Amplification of TCR beta CDR3 regions used RNA as the template. The TCR CDR3 first-round RT-PCR relied on the HTBI primer set. TCRdb recomputed calls from the multiplex PCR reads with MiXCR, one row per CDR3 protein. The data show hundreds of thousands of distinct CDR3 sequences, with about 15% seen just once and 4.3% held by the top ten. Looked up from germline, CDR1 is SNHLY and CDR2 is FYNNEI. Trimming cost V 7 bases and J 6 bases, with 13 bases left between them. The CDR3 is made up of 13 amino acids. There are a few counts of this clonotype.

The chain joins TRBV2 to TRBJ2-4; D might be TRBD2 (6 bases). Sample: blood. The sequence was collected from a woman between 40 and 50 years old with Graves' ophthalmopathy. CDR3 loop: CASTVGTLNIQYF. The CDR3 DNA reads as TGTGCCAGCACTGTGGGGACTTTAAACATTCAGTACTTC.